Sequencing of this T cell receptor (beta chain) was carried out in a study of T cell repertoires in aging, cancer and after chemotherapy. Amplification of TCR beta used genomic DNA extracted from peripheral blood. A mixed TRB-A/B primer pool amplified rearranged TRB by multiplex touch-down PCR. TCRdb called the multiplex PCR reads again in MiXCR, with one record for every CDR3 protein. The sample lists 7,500 or so distinct CDR3 sequences, 40% to 45% occurring once. V shed 6 bases and J 7 bases; nucleotides not matched to a gene: 10. Per the germline V gene, CDR1 is LNHDA and CDR2 is SQIVND (reference sequence). The CDR3 is 16 residues long.

The chain links TRBV19 to TRBJ2-1, with 12 bases aligning to TRBD2. This receptor was obtained from a human donor in good health. The sample comprised blood. The DNA of the CDR3 is TGTGCCAGTAGCCCCCGGACTAGCGGGGACATAAATGAGCAGTTCTTC. This translates into CASSPRTSGDINEQFF. Filled out from reference TRBV19 and TRBJ2-1, the complete variable domain reads DGGITQSPKYLFRKEGQNVTLSCEQNLNHDAMYWYRQDPGQGLRLIYYSQIVNDFQKGDIAEGYSVSREKKESFPLTVTSAQKNPTAFYLCASSPRTSGDINEQFFGPGTRLTVL.